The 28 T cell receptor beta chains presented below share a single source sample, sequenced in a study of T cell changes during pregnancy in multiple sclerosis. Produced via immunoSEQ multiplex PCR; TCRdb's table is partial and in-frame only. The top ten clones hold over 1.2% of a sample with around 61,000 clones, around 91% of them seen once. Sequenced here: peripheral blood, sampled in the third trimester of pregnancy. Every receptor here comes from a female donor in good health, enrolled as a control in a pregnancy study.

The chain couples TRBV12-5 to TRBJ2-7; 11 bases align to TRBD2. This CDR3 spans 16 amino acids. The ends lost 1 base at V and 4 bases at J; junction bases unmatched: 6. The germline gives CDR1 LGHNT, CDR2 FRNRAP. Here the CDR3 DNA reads TGTGCTAGTGGTTTGGGACTAGCGGGGCCCGGGTACGAGCAGTACTTC. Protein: CASGLGLAGPGYEQYF.

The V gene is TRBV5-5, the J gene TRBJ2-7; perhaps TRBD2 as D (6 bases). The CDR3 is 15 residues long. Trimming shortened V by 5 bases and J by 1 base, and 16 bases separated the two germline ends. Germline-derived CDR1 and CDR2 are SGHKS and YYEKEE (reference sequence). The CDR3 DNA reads TGTGCCAGCAGTTTGTCGGGAGACCCTTCCTACGAGCAGTACTTC. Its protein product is CASSLSGDPSYEQYF.

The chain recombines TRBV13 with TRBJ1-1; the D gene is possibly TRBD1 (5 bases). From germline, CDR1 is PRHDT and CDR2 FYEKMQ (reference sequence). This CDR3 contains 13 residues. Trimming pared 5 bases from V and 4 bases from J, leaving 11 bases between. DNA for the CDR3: TGTGCCAGCAGCCCTCGGAGGGGCACTGAAGCTTTCTTT. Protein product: CASSPRRGTEAFF.

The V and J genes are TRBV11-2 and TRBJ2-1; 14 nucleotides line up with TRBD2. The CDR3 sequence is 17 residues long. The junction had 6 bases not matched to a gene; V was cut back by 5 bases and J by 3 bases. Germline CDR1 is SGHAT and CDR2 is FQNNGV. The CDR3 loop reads CASSTGLAGVGYNEQFF. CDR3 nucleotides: TGTGCCAGCAGCACGGGACTAGCGGGGGTAGGCTACAATGAGCAGTTCTTC.

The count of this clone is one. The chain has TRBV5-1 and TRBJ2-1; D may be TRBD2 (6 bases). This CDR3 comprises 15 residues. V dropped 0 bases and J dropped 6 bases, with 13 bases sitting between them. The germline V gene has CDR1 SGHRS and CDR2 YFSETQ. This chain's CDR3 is CASSLGLEQGNEQFF. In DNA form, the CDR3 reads TGCGCCAGCAGCTTGGGACTAGAGCAGGGCAATGAGCAGTTCTTC. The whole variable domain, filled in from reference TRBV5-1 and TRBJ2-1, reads KAGVTQTPRYLIKTRGQQVTLSCSPISGHRSVSWYQQTPGQGLQFLFEYFSETQRNKGNFPGRFSGRQFSNSRSEMNVSTLELGDSALYLCASSLGLEQGNEQFFGPGTRLTVL.

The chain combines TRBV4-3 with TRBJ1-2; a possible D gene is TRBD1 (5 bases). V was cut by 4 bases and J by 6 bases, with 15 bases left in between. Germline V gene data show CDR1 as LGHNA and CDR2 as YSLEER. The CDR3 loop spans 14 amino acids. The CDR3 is CASSLPGRRDGYTF. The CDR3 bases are TGCGCCAGCAGCCTACCGGGACGGAGGGATGGCTACACCTTC.

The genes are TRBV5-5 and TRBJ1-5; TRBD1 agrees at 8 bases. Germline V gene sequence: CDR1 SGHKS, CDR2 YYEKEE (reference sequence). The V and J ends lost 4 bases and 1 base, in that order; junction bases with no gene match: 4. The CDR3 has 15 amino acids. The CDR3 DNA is TGTGCCAGCAGCCAACGACAGGGGAGCAATCAGCCCCAGCATTTT. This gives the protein CASSQRQGSNQPQHF.

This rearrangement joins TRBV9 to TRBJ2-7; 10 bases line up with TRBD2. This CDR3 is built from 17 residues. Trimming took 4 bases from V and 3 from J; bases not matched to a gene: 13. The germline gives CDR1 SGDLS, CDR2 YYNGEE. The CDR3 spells CASSPSRGLAQNYEQYF. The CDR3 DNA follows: TGTGCCAGCAGCCCCTCTAGGGGACTAGCGCAAAACTACGAGCAGTACTTC.

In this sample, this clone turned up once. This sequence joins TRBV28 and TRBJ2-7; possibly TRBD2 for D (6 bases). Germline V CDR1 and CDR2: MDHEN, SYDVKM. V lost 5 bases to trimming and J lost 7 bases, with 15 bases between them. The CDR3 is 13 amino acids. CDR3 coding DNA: TGTGCCAGCAGTCCCCGTCCTCGGGGGGAGCAGTACTTC. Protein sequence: CASSPRPRGEQYF.

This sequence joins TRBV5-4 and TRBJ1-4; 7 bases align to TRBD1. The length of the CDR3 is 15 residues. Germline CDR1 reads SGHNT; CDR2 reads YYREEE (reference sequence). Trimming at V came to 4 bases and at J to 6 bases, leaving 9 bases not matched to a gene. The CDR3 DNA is TGTGCCAGCAGCCAAAGACAGGGAGGAGATGAAAAACTGTTTTTT. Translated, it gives CASSQRQGGDEKLFF.

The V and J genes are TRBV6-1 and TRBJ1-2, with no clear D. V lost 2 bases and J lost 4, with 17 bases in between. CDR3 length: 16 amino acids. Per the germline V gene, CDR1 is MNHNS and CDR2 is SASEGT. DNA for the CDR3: TGTGCCAGCAGTGAAAATGCGGGGTCCATACGCTATGGCTACACCTTC. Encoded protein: CASSENAGSIRYGYTF.

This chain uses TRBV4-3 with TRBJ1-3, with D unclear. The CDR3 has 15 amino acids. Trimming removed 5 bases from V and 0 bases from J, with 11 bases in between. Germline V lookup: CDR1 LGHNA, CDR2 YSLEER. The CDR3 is CASSSFGSSGNTIYF. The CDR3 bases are TGCGCCAGCAGCTCCTTTGGGAGCTCTGGAAACACCATATATTTT.

The CDR3 coding sequence is TGCGCCAGCAGCCGAAGCGGGGTATCTGGGAACATTCAGTACTTC. Protein product: CASSRSGVSGNIQYF. The genes are TRBV4-3 and TRBJ2-4; 7 nucleotides align to TRBD2. The CDR3 is made up of 15 amino acids. The V gene end was trimmed by 4 bases and the J gene end by 7 bases; junction bases not matched to a gene: 10. Germline values: CDR1 LGHNA, CDR2 YSLEER.

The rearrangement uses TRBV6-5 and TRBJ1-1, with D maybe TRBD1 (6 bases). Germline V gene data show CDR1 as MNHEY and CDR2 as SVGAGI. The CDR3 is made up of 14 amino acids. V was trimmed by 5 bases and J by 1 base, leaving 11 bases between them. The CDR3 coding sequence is TGTGCCAGCAGTCGGACAGCGACGAACACTGAAGCTTTCTTT. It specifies CASSRTATNTEAFF.

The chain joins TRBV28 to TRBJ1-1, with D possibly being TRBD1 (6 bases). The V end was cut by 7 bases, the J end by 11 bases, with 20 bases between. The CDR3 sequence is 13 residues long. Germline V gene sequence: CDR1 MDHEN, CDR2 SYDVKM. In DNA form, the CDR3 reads TGTGCCAGCAACCCCACAGGGCGGGGGAGTGCTTTCTTT. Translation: CASNPTGRGSAFF.

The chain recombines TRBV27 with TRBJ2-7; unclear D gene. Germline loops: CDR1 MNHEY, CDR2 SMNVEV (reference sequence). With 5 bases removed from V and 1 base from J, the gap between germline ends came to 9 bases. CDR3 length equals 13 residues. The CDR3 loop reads CASSLHYSYEQYF. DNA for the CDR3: TGTGCCAGCAGTCTTCACTATTCCTACGAGCAGTACTTC.

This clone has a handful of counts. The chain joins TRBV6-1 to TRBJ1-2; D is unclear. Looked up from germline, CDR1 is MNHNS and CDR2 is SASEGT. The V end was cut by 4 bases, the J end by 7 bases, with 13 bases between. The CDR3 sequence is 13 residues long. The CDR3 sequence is CASSGWQAAGYTF. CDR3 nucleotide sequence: TGTGCCAGCAGTGGTTGGCAGGCCGCTGGCTACACCTTC.

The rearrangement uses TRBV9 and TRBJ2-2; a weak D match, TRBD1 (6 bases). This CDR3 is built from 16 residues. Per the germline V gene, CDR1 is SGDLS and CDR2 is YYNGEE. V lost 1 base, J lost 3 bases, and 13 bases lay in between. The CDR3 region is CASSVLGRGYTGELFF. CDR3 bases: TGTGCCAGCAGCGTATTGGGCAGGGGTTACACCGGGGAGCTGTTTTTT.

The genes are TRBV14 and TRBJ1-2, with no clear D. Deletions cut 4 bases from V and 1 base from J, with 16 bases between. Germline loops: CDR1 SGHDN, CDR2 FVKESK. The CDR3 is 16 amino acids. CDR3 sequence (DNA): TGTGCCAGCAGCCTGAGGGTTGGTGGCGGTAACTATGGCTACACCTTC. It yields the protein CASSLRVGGGNYGYTF. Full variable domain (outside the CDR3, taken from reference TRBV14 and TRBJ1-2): EAGVTQFPSHSVIEKGQTVTLRCDPISGHDNLYWYRRVMGKEIKFLLHFVKESKQDESGMPNNRFLAERTGGTYSTLKVQPAELEDSGVYFCASSLRVGGGNYGYTFGSGTRLTVV.

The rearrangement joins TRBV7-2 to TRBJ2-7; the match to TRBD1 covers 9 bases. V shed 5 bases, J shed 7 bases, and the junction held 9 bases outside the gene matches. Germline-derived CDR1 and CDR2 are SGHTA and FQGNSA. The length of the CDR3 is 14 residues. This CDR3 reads CASSTGQGAKEQYF. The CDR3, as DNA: TGTGCCAGCAGCACGGGACAGGGAGCAAAGGAGCAGTACTTC.

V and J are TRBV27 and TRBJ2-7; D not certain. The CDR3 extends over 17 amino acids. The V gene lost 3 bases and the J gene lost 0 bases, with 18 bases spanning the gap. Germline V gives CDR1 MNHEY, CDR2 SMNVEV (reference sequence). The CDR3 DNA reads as TGTGCCAGCAGTTTCAGTTCTGGGCGCTCAAACTCCTACGAGCAGTACTTC. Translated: CASSFSSGRSNSYEQYF.

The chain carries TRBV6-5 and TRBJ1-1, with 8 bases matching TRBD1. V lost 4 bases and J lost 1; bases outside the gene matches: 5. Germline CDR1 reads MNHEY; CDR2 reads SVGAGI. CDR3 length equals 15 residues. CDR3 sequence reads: CASSSATGANTEAFF. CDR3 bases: TGTGCCAGCAGTTCGGCGACAGGGGCGAACACTGAAGCTTTCTTT.

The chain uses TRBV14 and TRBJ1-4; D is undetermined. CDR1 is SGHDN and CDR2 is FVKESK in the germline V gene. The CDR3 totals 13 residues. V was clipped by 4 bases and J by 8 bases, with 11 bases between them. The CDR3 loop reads CASSRTVGEKLFF. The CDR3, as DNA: TGTGCCAGCAGCCGTACAGTTGGCGAAAAACTGTTTTTT.

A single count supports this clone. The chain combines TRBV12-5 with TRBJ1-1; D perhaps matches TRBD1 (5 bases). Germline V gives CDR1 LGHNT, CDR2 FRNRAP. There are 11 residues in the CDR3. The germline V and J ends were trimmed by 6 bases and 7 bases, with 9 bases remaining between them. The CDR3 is CASGVDSEAFF. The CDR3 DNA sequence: TGTGCTAGTGGGGTTGACAGTGAAGCTTTCTTT.

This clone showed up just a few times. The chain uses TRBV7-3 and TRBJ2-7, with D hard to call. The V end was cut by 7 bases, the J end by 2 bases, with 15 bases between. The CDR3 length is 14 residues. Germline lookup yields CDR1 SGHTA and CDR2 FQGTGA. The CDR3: CASTPVLPTYEQYF. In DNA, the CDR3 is TGTGCCAGCACCCCTGTCCTACCCACCTACGAGCAGTACTTC.

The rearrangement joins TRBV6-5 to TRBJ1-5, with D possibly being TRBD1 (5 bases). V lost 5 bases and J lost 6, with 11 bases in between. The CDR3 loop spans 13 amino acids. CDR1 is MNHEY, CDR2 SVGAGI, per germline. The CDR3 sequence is CASSLRGGQPQHF. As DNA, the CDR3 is TGTGCCAGCAGTCTTAGGGGCGGTCAGCCCCAGCATTTT.

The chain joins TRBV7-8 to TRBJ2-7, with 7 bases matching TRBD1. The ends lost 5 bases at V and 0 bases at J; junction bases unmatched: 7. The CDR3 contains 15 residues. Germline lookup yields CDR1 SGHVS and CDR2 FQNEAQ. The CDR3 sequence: CASSDRDSSSYEQYF. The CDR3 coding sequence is TGTGCCAGCAGCGACCGGGACAGCTCCTCCTACGAGCAGTACTTC.

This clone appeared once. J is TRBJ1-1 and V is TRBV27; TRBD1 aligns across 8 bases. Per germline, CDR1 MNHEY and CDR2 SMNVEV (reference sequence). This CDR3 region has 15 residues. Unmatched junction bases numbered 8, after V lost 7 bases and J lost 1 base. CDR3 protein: CASTRGHRENTEAFF. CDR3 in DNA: TGTGCCAGCACCAGGGGGCACAGAGAGAACACTGAAGCTTTCTTT.